This T cell receptor beta chain comes out of a study of T cells in localized non-small cell lung cancer. Study-level points and caveats: Within adjacent lung there appeared a median around 57 of the top 100 tumor clones. The greatest T cell clonality was found in uninvolved adjacent lung (higher than in tumor). Since sequencing was restricted to only one region of the tumor, intratumor heterogeneity remains a possibility.

Some clones are missing from TCRdb's copy, which holds only in-frame ones; the method was immunoSEQ multiplex PCR. This sample carries 72,000 or so clones, roughly four fifths of them seen once, and the ten largest clones take 13%. Remarks on this clone: The antigen is undetermined.

The CDR3 length is 14 residues. The germline CDR1 and CDR2 sequences are MNHNS and SASEGT. J gave up 8 bases and V 7 bases, and 11 bases lay outside the gene matches. The origin of this receptor is a female donor older than 55 with stage I lung adenocarcinoma. The source material was peripheral blood, sampled before any cancer treatment. V usage is TRBV6-1 and J usage is TRBJ1-2; TRBD1 matches at 9 bases. This CDR3 is CASTSPGQGKGYTF. CDR3 DNA sequence: TGTGCCAGCACCTCACCGGGACAGGGTAAAGGCTACACCTTC.